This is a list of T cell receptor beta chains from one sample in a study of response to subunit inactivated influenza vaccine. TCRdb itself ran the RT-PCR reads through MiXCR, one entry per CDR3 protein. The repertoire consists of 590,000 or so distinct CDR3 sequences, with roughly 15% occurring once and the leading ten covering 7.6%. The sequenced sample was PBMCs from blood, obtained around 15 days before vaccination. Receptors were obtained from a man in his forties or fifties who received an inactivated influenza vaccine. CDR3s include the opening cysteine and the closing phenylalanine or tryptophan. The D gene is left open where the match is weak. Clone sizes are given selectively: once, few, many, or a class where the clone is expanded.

CASSLAGPRNYGYTF,TGTGCCAGCAGCTTAGCGGGACCGAGGAACTATGGCTACACCTTC,TRBJ1-2,.,.,TRBV7-9
CASSQSASTEQFF,TGCGCCAGCAGCCAAAGCGCCTCCACAGAGCAGTTCTTC,TRBJ2-1,few,.,TRBV4-3
CASSLASAIGYTF,TGTGCCAGCAGCTTAGCTTCGGCCATCGGCTACACCTTC,TRBJ1-2,.,.,TRBV7-2
CSASPAGTYNEQFF,TGCAGTGCTAGCCCGGCGGGGACCTACAATGAGCAGTTCTTC,TRBJ2-1,few,.,TRBV20-1
CASSQVTGAPYEQYF,TGCGCCAGCAGCCAAGTCACGGGGGCGCCCTACGAGCAGTACTTC,TRBJ2-7,.,.,TRBV4-3
CASSLIARRVADTQYF,TGTGCCAGCAGCTTAATCGCAAGGAGAGTCGCAGATACGCAGTATTTT,TRBJ2-3,.,.,TRBV7-2
CASSLRGVPEQYF,TGTGCCAGCAGTTTAAGGGGTGTTCCCGAGCAGTACTTC,TRBJ2-7,.,.,TRBV27
CSASGGADVGEQYF,TGCAGTGCTTCCGGGGGGGCGGACGTAGGCGAGCAGTACTTC,TRBJ2-7,.,TRBD2,TRBV20-1
CASSRPGLRTGGYTF,TGTGCCAGCAGTCGTCCGGGACTCCGGACAGGAGGCTACACCTTC,TRBJ1-2,few,TRBD1,TRBV12-3/TRBV12-4
CSARDLGQLMNTEAFF,TGCAGTGCTAGAGATTTAGGACAGCTCATGAACACTGAAGCTTTCTTT,TRBJ1-1,many,.,TRBV20-1
CASSLDRSLRNTEAFF,TGCGCCAGCAGCTTGGATAGGAGCCTCAGGAACACTGAAGCTTTCTTT,TRBJ1-1,.,.,TRBV5-1
CSARLSSDIGELFF,TGCAGTGCTAGGTTGTCTAGCGACATCGGGGAGCTGTTTTTT,TRBJ2-2,.,.,TRBV20-1
CASRLAGRWGTQYF,TGTGCCAGCAGACTAGCGGGCCGCTGGGGCACGCAGTATTTT,TRBJ2-3,.,TRBD2,TRBV6-2/TRBV6-3
CASRTTTGYHEQYF,TGCGCCAGCAGAACGACAACAGGGTACCACGAGCAGTACTTC,TRBJ2-7,many,.,TRBV5-1
CASSLLKTGELFF,TGTGCCAGCAGCTTATTGAAAACCGGGGAGCTGTTTTTT,TRBJ2-2,few,.,TRBV7-9
CASSLWGNTYNELFF,TGTGCCAGCAGTCTATGGGGGAACACATACAATGAGCTGTTCTTC,TRBJ2-1,once,.,TRBV27
CSASPGQGHADTQYF,TGCAGTGCCTCACCGGGACAGGGGCATGCAGATACGCAGTATTTT,TRBJ2-3,.,TRBD1,TRBV20-1
CATQEGGLPQHF,TGTGCCACCCAAGAGGGAGGTCTGCCCCAGCATTTT,TRBJ1-5,few,.,TRBV6-1
CASSQEAGGLGTFF,TGTGCCAGCAGCCAGGAAGCGGGGGGGCTCGGTACGTTCTTC,TRBJ2-1,few,TRBD2,TRBV4-2
CATRTFRLPYEQYF,TGTGCCACCAGAACTTTTCGGTTACCCTACGAGCAGTACTTC,TRBJ2-7,.,.,TRBV24-1
CASSSWGLSSYNEQFF,TGTGCCAGCAGTTCCTGGGGGCTTTCCTCCTACAATGAGCAGTTCTTC,TRBJ2-1,.,.,TRBV28
CASRDPSGRAWDEQFF,TGTGCCAGCAGGGATCCTAGCGGGAGGGCCTGGGATGAGCAGTTCTTC,TRBJ2-1,few,TRBD2,TRBV28
CATREALGAYEQYF,TGTGCCACCAGGGAGGCGTTAGGGGCCTACGAGCAGTACTTC,TRBJ2-7,.,.,TRBV15
CASSFAGANEQYF,TGTGCCAGCAGCTTCGCGGGAGCCAACGAGCAGTACTTC,TRBJ2-7,.,TRBD2,TRBV5-5
CASSPQAAPNYGYTF,TGTGCCAGCTCACCACAGGCGGCCCCTAACTATGGCTACACCTTC,TRBJ1-2,few,.,TRBV18
CSARDALINQPQHF,TGCAGTGCTAGAGATGCCCTGATCAATCAGCCCCAGCATTTT,TRBJ1-5,few,.,TRBV20-1
CASSPGQGNTGELFF,TGTGCCAGCAGTCCGGGACAGGGGAACACCGGGGAGCTGTTTTTT,TRBJ2-2,many,TRBD1,TRBV28
CSVGGWSEQYF,TGCAGCGTAGGCGGTTGGTCCGAGCAGTACTTC,TRBJ2-7,few,.,TRBV29-1
CASSPRQVTNTEAFF,TGTGCCAGCAGCCCCCGACAGGTTACGAACACTGAAGCTTTCTTT,TRBJ1-1,few,.,TRBV5-5